The 24 T cell receptor beta chains given below trace back to one sample, sequenced in a study of blood T cell repertoires in COVID-19. Data came from immunoSEQ multiplex PCR; TCRdb stores just in-frame clones and leaves some out. The table records around 120,000 clones, around 90% of them present only once. The sequenced sample consisted of peripheral blood. Receptor source: a woman aged 55 to 70 with COVID-19, enrolled during active disease.

This clone was counted a single time. V is TRBV2 and J is TRBJ2-3, with 7 bases that match TRBD1. Germline trimming cut 8 bases from V and 0 bases from J; bases unmatched to any gene: 2. Per germline, CDR1 SNHLY and CDR2 FYNNEI. The CDR3 consists of 13 residues. The CDR3 region is CASDRASTDTQYF. The CDR3 nucleotides read TGTGCCAGCGACAGGGCTAGCACAGATACGCAGTATTTT.

This clone was detected only a few times. V and J are TRBV5-5 and TRBJ1-1, with D hard to call. The germline V gene encodes CDR1 SGHKS and CDR2 YYEKEE (reference sequence). Trimming took off 1 base at V and 6 bases at J, with 7 bases between the two ends. CDR3 length: 12 amino acids. In nucleotides, the CDR3 is TGTGCCAGCAGCTTGATTGGGCCTGAAGCTTTCTTT. Its protein is CASSLIGPEAFF.

The chain couples TRBV6-5 to TRBJ1-4; 9 bases agree with TRBD1. The germline CDR1 and CDR2 sequences are MNHEY and SVGAGI. There are 14 residues in the CDR3. V gave up 7 bases and J gave up 7 bases; unmatched junction bases: 7. The CDR3 sequence is CASTSGTGTEKLFF. DNA for the CDR3: TGTGCCAGCACTTCCGGGACAGGGACTGAAAAACTGTTTTTT.

The chain uses TRBV4-1 and TRBJ1-6, with TRBD1 identical over 10 bases. The length of the CDR3 is 15 residues. CDR1 MGHRA and CDR2 YSYEKL come from the germline V gene. The V segment lost 4 bases and the J segment 12 bases; nucleotides outside the gene matches: 9. This CDR3 is CASSRGTGAIGPLHF. In DNA form, the CDR3 reads TGCGCCAGCAGCCGGGGGACAGGGGCAATCGGACCCCTCCACTTT.

The gene calls are TRBV15 and TRBJ2-3, with D possibly being TRBD2 (5 bases). The CDR3 has 17 residues. V was shortened by 0 bases and J by 6 bases, with 19 bases between the two germline ends. The germline V gene encodes CDR1 LNHNV and CDR2 YYDKDF (reference sequence). The CDR3, as DNA: TGTGCCACCAGCAGAGATCCCGGACTTCTAGCCACGGATACGCAGTATTTT. Translated: CATSRDPGLLATDTQYF.

The chain links TRBV5-1 to TRBJ1-1; possibly TRBD1 for D (6 bases). The CDR3 totals 15 residues. Trimming took off 1 base at V and 5 bases at J, with 15 bases between the two ends. Germline lookup yields CDR1 SGHRS and CDR2 YFSETQ. CDR3 loop: CASSLYSGVGTEAFF. The CDR3 DNA reads TGCGCCAGCAGCTTGTATTCAGGGGTAGGGACTGAAGCTTTCTTT.

The gene calls are TRBV27 and TRBJ1-1; D uncertain. V was cut by 0 bases and J by 0 bases, with 8 bases left in between. Germline CDR1 is MNHEY and CDR2 is SMNVEV (reference sequence). CDR3 size: 15 residues. The CDR3 region is CASSLSPGLNTEAFF. The CDR3 DNA reads as TGTGCCAGCAGTTTATCACCGGGTTTGAACACTGAAGCTTTCTTT.

The chain joins TRBV27 to TRBJ2-2, with 11 bases that match TRBD1. Germline-derived CDR1 and CDR2 are MNHEY and SMNVEV (reference sequence). V dropped 6 bases and J dropped 5; count of bases not matched to a gene: 5. The CDR3 is made up of 15 amino acids. CDR3 sequence (DNA): TGTGCCAGCAGAAGAGGGACAGGGGGTACCGGGGAGCTGTTTTTT. Amino acids: CASRRGTGGTGELFF.

The chain has TRBV2 and TRBJ2-3; D is perhaps TRBD1 (5 bases). V gave up 3 bases and J gave up 5 bases, with 9 bases separating them. CDR1 SNHLY and CDR2 FYNNEI come from the germline V gene. This CDR3 spans 13 amino acids. Here the CDR3 reads CASSEQGLDTQYF. Written as DNA, the CDR3 is TGTGCCAGCAGTGAGCAGGGATTAGATACGCAGTATTTT.

The V gene is TRBV27, the J gene TRBJ2-5; 10 nucleotides agree with TRBD1. Trimming at V came to 6 bases and at J to 3 bases, leaving 1 base not matched to a gene. This CDR3 spans 13 amino acids. Germline CDR1 is MNHEY and CDR2 is SMNVEV (reference sequence). The CDR3 here is CASRTGGEETQYF. The CDR3 DNA reads TGTGCCAGCAGGACAGGGGGCGAAGAGACCCAGTACTTC.

This chain connects TRBV27 to TRBJ2-1; 9 nucleotides align to TRBD1. With 7 bases clipped from V and 13 bases from J, the junction kept 8 bases outside the gene matches. CDR1 is MNHEY and CDR2 is SMNVEV in the germline V gene (reference sequence). The CDR3 is 12 amino acids. The CDR3 coding sequence is TGTGCCAGCAAAGGCGGGACAGGGATCCAGTTCTTC. Its translation is CASKGGTGIQFF.

The V gene is TRBV18, the J gene TRBJ1-1; D is uncertain. The CDR3 consists of 14 residues. The germline V gene has CDR1 KGHSH and CDR2 LQKENI. Deletions cut 3 bases from V and 0 bases from J, with 8 bases between. CDR3 residues: CASSPPGMNTEAFF. CDR3 coding DNA: TGTGCCAGCTCACCTCCAGGTATGAACACTGAAGCTTTCTTT.

V and J are TRBV6-5 and TRBJ1-1; 8 bases map to TRBD1. This CDR3 is 14 amino acids long. CDR1 is MNHEY, CDR2 SVGAGI, per germline. The junction had 6 bases not matched to a gene; V was cut back by 7 bases and J by 2 bases. The CDR3 loop is CASNQDRGNTEAFF. In DNA, the CDR3 is TGTGCCAGCAACCAAGACAGGGGCAACACTGAAGCTTTCTTT.

The chain's CDR3 is CASSRTTGSIRAYNSPLHF. CDR3 coding DNA: TGTGCCAGCAGCCGAACGACAGGGTCGATTAGGGCGTATAATTCACCCCTCCACTTT. This chain links TRBV7-9 with TRBJ1-6, with 7 nucleotides matching TRBD1. Germline V gene lookup returns CDR1 SEHNR and CDR2 FQNEAQ (reference sequence). With V trimmed by 5 bases and J by 4 bases, 17 bases remained unmatched. The CDR3 covers 19 residues.

This clone showed up just once. The chain uses TRBV9 and TRBJ1-4; a weak D match, TRBD1 (5 bases). Trimming pared 4 bases from V and 8 bases from J, leaving 24 bases between. Looked up from germline, CDR1 is SGDLS and CDR2 is YYNGEE. The CDR3 length is 17 residues. The CDR3 reads CASSSDWGVEGKEKLFF. CDR3 coding DNA: TGTGCCAGCAGCTCCGACTGGGGGGTGGAGGGTAAGGAAAAACTGTTTTTT.

The chain carries TRBV19 and TRBJ2-1; the match to TRBD1 covers 10 bases. V was pared by 7 bases and J by 5 bases, with 11 bases of the junction left unmatched. CDR3 length: 16 residues. From germline, CDR1 is LNHDA and CDR2 SQIVND (reference sequence). The CDR3 region has the DNA TGTGCCAGTAACCTCGGGGGGACAGGGGTCAACAATGAGCAGTTCTTC. Its translation is CASNLGGTGVNNEQFF.

This rearrangement joins TRBV25-1 to TRBJ1-1; possibly TRBD1 for D (5 bases). Between the trimmed V and J ends, which lost 5 bases and 4 bases, there was a span of 14 bases. The germline V gene has CDR1 MGHDK and CDR2 SYGVNS. The CDR3 is made up of 14 amino acids. Here the CDR3 DNA reads TGTGCCAGCAGTCCCGACAGAGTACCCACTGAAGCTTTCTTT. It yields the protein CASSPDRVPTEAFF.

The V gene is TRBV5-1, the J gene TRBJ2-3; 8 nucleotides align to TRBD1. Germline V gene lookup returns CDR1 SGHRS and CDR2 YFSETQ. The CDR3 length is 16 residues. Unmatched junction bases numbered 8, after V lost 2 bases and J lost 3 bases. The CDR3 loop reads CASSFTGGGGTDTQYF. The CDR3 DNA sequence: TGCGCCAGCAGCTTCACAGGGGGAGGAGGAACAGATACGCAGTATTTT.

J is TRBJ1-5 and V is TRBV6-2 or TRBV6-3; 7 nucleotides line up with TRBD1. This CDR3 has 17 residues. The junction had 9 bases not matched to a gene; V was cut back by 0 bases and J by 4 bases. CDR1 MNHEY and CDR2 SVGEGT come from the germline V gene. The CDR3 bases are TGTGCCAGCAGTTACTCGAGATACAGGGGTCGAAATCAGCCCCAGCATTTT. Translation: CASSYSRYRGRNQPQHF.

In this sample, this clone turned up once. J is TRBJ1-1 and V is TRBV20-1; TRBD1 agrees at 7 bases. V lost 3 bases, J lost 4 bases, and 5 bases stayed unmatched. The length of the CDR3 is 13 residues. Germline V gives CDR1 DFQATT, CDR2 SNEGSKA (reference sequence). The CDR3 loop is CSASSQGSTEAFF. The CDR3 bases are TGCAGTGCTAGTTCACAGGGGAGCACTGAAGCTTTCTTT.

The V and J genes are TRBV5-4 and TRBJ1-2, with TRBD1 matching 9 bases. This CDR3 spans 16 amino acids. CDR1 SGHNT and CDR2 YYREEE come from the germline V gene (reference sequence). The J segment lost 6 bases and the V segment lost 0 bases, leaving 9 bases of the junction unmatched. CDR3 coding DNA: TGTGCCAGCAGCTTGGGGGTTAGGACAGGGGACGATGGCTACACCTTC. This sequence encodes CASSLGVRTGDDGYTF.

This chain connects TRBV5-1 to TRBJ2-7; 7 bases align to TRBD1. Germline CDR1 SGHRS, CDR2 YFSETQ. J was trimmed by 4 bases and V by 0 bases; bases with no gene match: 4. The CDR3 has 14 residues. The CDR3 region is CASSLAARGYEQYF. DNA for the CDR3: TGCGCCAGCAGCTTGGCCGCCAGGGGGTACGAGCAGTACTTC. The variable domain in full, completed from reference TRBV5-1 and TRBJ2-7, reads KAGVTQTPRYLIKTRGQQVTLSCSPISGHRSVSWYQQTPGQGLQFLFEYFSETQRNKGNFPGRFSGRQFSNSRSEMNVSTLELGDSALYLCASSLAARGYEQYFGPGTRLTVT.

This chain joins TRBV7-2 and TRBJ2-5; 9 bases match TRBD2. Germline values: CDR1 SGHTA, CDR2 FQGNSA. Unmatched junction bases numbered 10, after V lost 1 base and J lost 4 bases. This CDR3 region has 17 residues. The DNA of the CDR3 is TGTGCCAGCAGCTTAGGATTGGCGGGGGGGCTTTCAGAGACCCAGTACTTC. It is translated as CASSLGLAGGLSETQYF.

This chain links TRBV15 with TRBJ2-7; 9 nucleotides match TRBD1. The germline CDR1 and CDR2 sequences are LNHNV and YYDKDF (reference sequence). This CDR3 contains 15 residues. With V trimmed by 0 bases and J by 4 bases, 4 bases remained unmatched. This chain's CDR3 is CATSRENRGQYEQYF. CDR3 coding DNA: TGTGCCACCAGCAGAGAAAACAGGGGGCAGTACGAGCAGTACTTC.